These 30 T cell receptor beta chains were all obtained from the same sample, sequenced in a study of blood T cell repertoires in COVID-19. The assay was immunoSEQ multiplex PCR, and TCRdb's table has in-frame clones only and misses some. The sample has fewer than 200,000 clones; approximately 82% are singletons. Sequenced input: PBMCs or T cells enriched from blood (not recorded which). The receptor set was obtained from a woman aged 45-65 years who had recovered from COVID-19.

This clone was seen only a few times. The chain links TRBV12-3 or TRBV12-4 to TRBJ1-1; D is ambiguous. The CDR3 extends over 12 amino acids. V gave up 2 bases and J gave up 11 bases, with 12 bases separating them. The CDR3 here is CASSLTGIVAFF. CDR3 DNA: TGTGCCAGCAGTTTAACCGGGATAGTGGCTTTCTTT.

The rearrangement joins TRBV5-5 to TRBJ2-1, with D perhaps matching TRBD2 (5 bases). This CDR3 has 14 amino acids. Trimming pared 2 bases from V and 5 bases from J, leaving 11 bases between. Germline V gene data show CDR1 as SGHKS and CDR2 as YYEKEE (reference sequence). CDR3 sequence: CASSLGLDNNEQFF. CDR3 nucleotide sequence: TGTGCCAGCAGCTTAGGACTGGATAACAATGAGCAGTTCTTC.

This clone was seen once. The chain joins TRBV30 to TRBJ2-7; 7 bases map to TRBD2. CDR1 and CDR2 from the germline V gene are GTSNPN and SVGIG (reference sequence). The CDR3 covers 13 residues. V shed 0 bases and J 4 bases; nucleotides not matched to a gene: 3. The CDR3 nucleotides are TGTGCCTGGAGTGTAGCGGGAAAGTACGAGCAGTACTTC. Translated: CAWSVAGKYEQYF.

This clone was observed many times. The rearrangement joins TRBV6-6 to TRBJ1-2; D uncertain. Trimming shortened V by 7 bases and J by 0 bases, and 12 bases separated the two germline ends. Germline V gives CDR1 MNHNY, CDR2 SVGAGI (reference sequence). The CDR3 spans 14 residues. The CDR3 DNA is TGTGCCAGCATGGATGGCGGATCTAACTATGGCTACACCTTC. It codes for CASMDGGSNYGYTF.

This chain joins TRBV3-1 (or the pseudogene TRBV3-2) and TRBJ2-5, with D maybe TRBD2 (5 bases). The CDR3 totals 13 residues. Germline V gene data show CDR1 as LGHDT and CDR2 as YNNKEL (reference sequence). V lost 5 bases and J 3 bases, leaving 10 bases between the germline ends. The CDR3: CASSERGKETQYF. The CDR3 DNA reads TGTGCCAGCAGCGAACGGGGTAAAGAGACCCAGTACTTC.

This clone showed up just a few times. The chain couples TRBV5-1 to TRBJ1-1; D gene uncertain. Germline loops: CDR1 SGHRS, CDR2 YFSETQ. CDR3 length: 13 amino acids. V was pared by 2 bases and J by 2 bases, with 7 bases between. CDR3 in amino acids: CASSFNSNTEAFF. The CDR3 DNA is TGCGCCAGCAGCTTTAACAGCAACACTGAAGCTTTCTTT.

The J gene is TRBJ2-4, the V gene TRBV11-2; 7 nucleotides agree with TRBD1. The CDR3 is 14 residues long. Germline V gives CDR1 SGHAT, CDR2 FQNNGV. After removal of 6 bases from V and 9 bases from J, the junction contained 11 bases not matched to a gene. DNA of the CDR3: TGTGCCAGCAGGTTTATTAGGGGGCCGTCCATTCAGTACTTC. Its protein is CASRFIRGPSIQYF.

As concerns this clone: At one end the junction does not follow the germline gene, possibly because of a read error. The CDR3 DNA is TGTGTCAGCAGTTTATGGGGCGGGAGGCGTGGGGAGACCCAGTACTTC. Encoded protein: CVSSLWGGRRGETQYF. The chain is built from TRBV27 and TRBJ2-5, with 8 nucleotides matching TRBD2. Germline V gene lookup returns CDR1 MNHEY and CDR2 SMNVEV (reference sequence). This CDR3 has 16 residues.

This clone was picked up a small number of times. The CDR3 loop reads CASIRTALGSPLHF. The CDR3 DNA is TGTGCCAGCATCCGGACAGCGCTGGGTTCACCCCTCCACTTT. The chain recombines TRBV28 with TRBJ1-6, with D perhaps TRBD1 (6 bases). The CDR3 runs 14 residues. Germline-derived CDR1 and CDR2 are MDHEN and SYDVKM. Trimming took off 7 bases at V and 9 bases at J, with 16 bases between the two ends.

This chain uses TRBV3-1 (or the pseudogene TRBV3-2) with TRBJ1-4; no firm D call. In germline, CDR1 is LGHDT, CDR2 YNNKEL (reference sequence). The V and J ends lost 0 bases and 5 bases respectively, with 13 bases between them. There are 16 residues in the CDR3. CDR3 amino acids: CASSQDRRPGNEKLFF. DNA for the CDR3: TGTGCCAGCAGCCAAGATCGGAGGCCCGGGAATGAAAAACTGTTTTTT.

The genes are TRBV29-1 and TRBJ1-6; 8 bases fit TRBD1. Trimming cost V 7 bases and J 8 bases; bases outside gene matches: 7. The CDR3 runs 13 residues. From germline, CDR1 is SQVTM and CDR2 ANQGSEA. In nucleotides, the CDR3 is TGCAGCGCTGGACAGGGAAAGGATTCACCCCTCCACTTT. This translates into CSAGQGKDSPLHF.

This clone came up a few times. This chain joins TRBV15 and TRBJ1-2; perhaps TRBD1 as D (6 bases). Deletions cut 5 bases from V and 6 bases from J, with 28 bases between. The CDR3 covers 18 residues. CDR1 is LNHNV and CDR2 is YYDKDF in the germline V gene (reference sequence). CDR3 residues: CATSSKGEKGPKAHGYTF. CDR3 coding DNA: TGTGCCACCAGCTCAAAGGGGGAAAAGGGCCCTAAAGCCCATGGCTACACCTTC.

The chain uses TRBV10-3 and TRBJ1-2; D gene uncertain. Germline CDR1 is ENHRY and CDR2 is SYGVKD. Trimming stripped 1 base from V and 3 bases from J, with 9 bases between. CDR3 length: 14 amino acids. The CDR3 DNA sequence: TGTGCCATCAGTGAGTTGGGAGGTGACTATGGCTACACCTTC. Translating it yields CAISELGGDYGYTF.

This clone was counted a single time. For the CDR3, the DNA is TGCGCCAGCAGCTGGAGGACTAGCCACACCGGGGAGCTGTTTTTT. This sequence encodes CASSWRTSHTGELFF. J is TRBJ2-2 and V is TRBV5-1; TRBD2 matches 8 bases. With V trimmed by 3 bases and J by 3 bases, 4 bases remained unmatched. The CDR3 is 15 residues long. Per the germline V gene, CDR1 is SGHRS and CDR2 is YFSETQ.

The chain combines TRBV11-3 with TRBJ2-1; D perhaps matches TRBD1 (6 bases). Germline CDR1 SGHNT, CDR2 YENEEA. V shed 5 bases and J shed 9 bases, with 11 bases lying between them. The CDR3 spans 12 residues. As DNA, the CDR3 is TGTGCCAGCAGCATACAGGGTAGTGAGCAGTTCTTC. This translates into CASSIQGSEQFF.

This chain uses TRBV10-3 with TRBJ1-6; 7 bases map to TRBD1. CDR1 ENHRY and CDR2 SYGVKD come from the germline V gene. J gave up 10 bases and V 11 bases, and 8 bases lay outside the gene matches. This CDR3 region has 12 residues. The CDR3 nucleotides read TGTGCCTCCAGGGACAGACCCTCACCCCTCCACTTT. Its translation: CASRDRPSPLHF.

J is TRBJ2-7 and V is TRBV9; 9 nucleotides align to TRBD1. CDR3 length: 15 amino acids. J gave up 7 bases and V 3 bases, and 11 bases lay outside the gene matches. Germline V gives CDR1 SGDLS, CDR2 YYNGEE. Here the CDR3 reads CASSGSGTGKGEQYF. The CDR3 DNA reads TGTGCCAGCAGCGGATCCGGGACAGGGAAGGGGGAGCAGTACTTC.

The J gene is TRBJ1-2, the V gene TRBV5-1; TRBD1 aligns across 10 bases. The ends lost 4 bases at V and 7 bases at J; junction bases unmatched: 7. Germline V gene data show CDR1 as SGHRS and CDR2 as YFSETQ. The CDR3 totals 14 residues. The CDR3 is CASSLDRGGPGYTF. The CDR3 DNA reads TGCGCCAGCAGCCTGGACAGGGGGGGCCCTGGCTACACCTTC.

In its sample, this clone was seen a few times. The V call is TRBV7-8, the J call TRBJ1-6; D perhaps matches TRBD1 (5 bases). CDR3 length: 12 residues. Germline loops: CDR1 SGHVS, CDR2 FQNEAQ. Trimming took off 5 bases at V and 9 bases at J, with 8 bases between the two ends. CDR3 in DNA: TGTGCCAGCAGCCCCCAGGGTTCACCCCTCCACTTT. Translating it yields CASSPQGSPLHF.

V gene TRBV4-1 combines with J gene TRBJ1-1; weak D call: TRBD1 (6 bases). V lost 9 bases, J lost 1 base, and 15 bases lay in between. Germline V gives CDR1 MGHRA, CDR2 YSYEKL. The length of the CDR3 is 14 residues. DNA for the CDR3: TGCGCCAGTCGGGGACACCTGAGGAACACTGAAGCTTTCTTT. Translating gives CASRGHLRNTEAFF.

This chain joins TRBV6-1 and TRBJ2-5, with D tentatively TRBD1 (6 bases). The germline V gene has CDR1 MNHNS and CDR2 SASEGT. This CDR3 comprises 15 residues. Between the trimmed V and J ends, which lost 2 bases and 4 bases, there was a span of 14 bases. The CDR3, as DNA: TGTGCCAGCAGTGAACCACAGGGAGTAGGAGAGACCCAGTACTTC. Its protein product is CASSEPQGVGETQYF.

The chain recombines TRBV5-5 with TRBJ2-7; TRBD1 matches 7 bases. Germline V CDR1 and CDR2: SGHKS, YYEKEE (reference sequence). This CDR3 has 13 residues. The V gene end was trimmed by 4 bases and the J gene end by 4 bases; junction bases not matched to a gene: 5. The CDR3 protein is CASSSRDSYEQYF. The CDR3, as DNA: TGTGCCAGCAGCAGCCGGGACAGTTACGAGCAGTACTTC.

This clone has only one observation. The rearrangement uses TRBV6-5 and TRBJ1-1, with TRBD1 as a possible D gene (5 bases). Germline values: CDR1 MNHEY, CDR2 SVGAGI. With 7 bases removed from V and 11 bases from J, the gap between germline ends came to 20 bases. The CDR3 runs to 13 residues. As DNA, the CDR3 is TGTGCCAGCATAGACTCTGGGGCAGGAGATGCTTTCTTT. It codes for CASIDSGAGDAFF.

The genes are TRBV6-5 and TRBJ1-1, with D maybe TRBD1 (5 bases). Trimming left V 6 bases short and J 4 bases short, with 12 bases between. CDR3 length: 13 amino acids. CDR1 and CDR2 (germline): MNHEY, SVGAGI. CDR3 sequence reads: CASSRVPRTEAFF. In DNA form, the CDR3 reads TGTGCCAGCAGCAGGGTTCCACGCACTGAAGCTTTCTTT.

This clone has a handful of counts. This chain links TRBV7-9 with TRBJ1-5; D possibly corresponds to TRBD1 (6 bases). V was shortened by 6 bases and J by 4 bases, with 16 bases between the two germline ends. Germline V gene lookup returns CDR1 SEHNR and CDR2 FQNEAQ (reference sequence). The CDR3 extends over 15 amino acids. In DNA, the CDR3 is TGTGCCAGCAGTACCACCCGGGACATTAATCAGCCCCAGCATTTT. Its protein product is CASSTTRDINQPQHF.

The V and J genes are TRBV3-1 (or the pseudogene TRBV3-2) and TRBJ1-6; 10 nucleotides align to TRBD1. Germline V gene data show CDR1 as LGHDT and CDR2 as YNNKEL (reference sequence). Trimming removed 4 bases from V and 7 bases from J; junction bases left unmatched: 4. The CDR3 is 15 amino acids. CDR3 DNA sequence: TGTGCCAGCAGCCCCCGGGACAGGGGCAATTCACCCCTCCACTTT. It is translated as CASSPRDRGNSPLHF.

The chain carries TRBV19 and TRBJ1-5; D unresolved. This CDR3 has 15 residues. Trimming took 5 bases from V and 5 from J, leaving 16 bases between them. Germline V gene lookup returns CDR1 LNHDA and CDR2 SQIVND (reference sequence). The CDR3 DNA is TGTGCCAGTAGTCCCCCTCGCCAGGCCTATCAGCCCCAGCATTTT. Its translation is CASSPPRQAYQPQHF.

The chain has TRBV2 and TRBJ1-3; weak D call: TRBD1 (6 bases). The CDR3 covers 14 residues. Per the germline V gene, CDR1 is SNHLY and CDR2 is FYNNEI. The V end was cut by 7 bases, the J end by 8 bases, with 18 bases between. CDR3 DNA: TGTGCCAGCAATGGACAAGGGGGATTGGACACCATATATTTT. Translated: CASNGQGGLDTIYF.

The chain uses TRBV29-1 and TRBJ2-5; TRBD2 agrees at 12 bases. This CDR3 has 13 residues. V shed 6 bases, J shed 2 bases, and the junction held 1 base outside the gene matches. The germline V gene encodes CDR1 SQVTM and CDR2 ANQGSEA. CDR3 sequence: CSVGTSGQETQYF. CDR3 DNA: TGCAGCGTCGGGACTAGCGGGCAAGAGACCCAGTACTTC.

This clone was recorded once. The chain links TRBV4-1 to TRBJ1-1; D unclear. The CDR3 extends over 16 amino acids. V shed 1 base and J shed 0 bases, with 12 bases lying between them. Germline CDR1 is MGHRA and CDR2 is YSYEKL. The CDR3 loop reads CASSQGRAGMNTEAFF. CDR3 bases: TGCGCCAGCAGCCAAGGTCGGGCGGGCATGAACACTGAAGCTTTCTTT.